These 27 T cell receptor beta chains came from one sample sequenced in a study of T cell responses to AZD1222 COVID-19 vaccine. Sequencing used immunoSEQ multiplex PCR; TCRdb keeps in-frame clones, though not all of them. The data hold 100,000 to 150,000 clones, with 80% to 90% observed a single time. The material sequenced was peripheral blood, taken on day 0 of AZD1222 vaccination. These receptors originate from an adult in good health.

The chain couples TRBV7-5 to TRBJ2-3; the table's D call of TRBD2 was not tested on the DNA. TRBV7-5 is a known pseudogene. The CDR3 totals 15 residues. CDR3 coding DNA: TGTGTCAGCCGGATGACTAGCGGGGGCACAGATACGCAGTATTTT. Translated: CVSRMTSGGTDTQYF.

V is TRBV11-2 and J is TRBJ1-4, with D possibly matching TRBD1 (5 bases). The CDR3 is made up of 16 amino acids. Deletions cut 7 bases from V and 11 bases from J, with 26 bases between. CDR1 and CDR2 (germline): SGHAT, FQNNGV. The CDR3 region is CASTTEGYYRSGKLFF. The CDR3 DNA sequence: TGTGCCAGCACCACAGAGGGTTATTACAGGTCTGGGAAACTGTTTTTT.

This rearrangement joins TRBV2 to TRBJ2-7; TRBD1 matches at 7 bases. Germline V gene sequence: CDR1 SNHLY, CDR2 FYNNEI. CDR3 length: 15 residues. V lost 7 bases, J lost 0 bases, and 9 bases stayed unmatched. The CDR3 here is CASITETGSSYEQYF. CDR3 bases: TGTGCCAGCATAACTGAGACAGGGAGCTCCTACGAGCAGTACTTC.

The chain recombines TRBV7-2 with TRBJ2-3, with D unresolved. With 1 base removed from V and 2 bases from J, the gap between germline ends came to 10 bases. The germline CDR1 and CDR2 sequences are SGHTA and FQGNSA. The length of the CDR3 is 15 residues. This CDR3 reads CASSLDRSLTDTQYF. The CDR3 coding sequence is TGTGCCAGCAGCTTAGATAGGTCCCTCACAGATACGCAGTATTTT. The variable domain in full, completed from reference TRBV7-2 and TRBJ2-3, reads GAGVSQSPSNKVTEKGKDVELRCDPISGHTALYWYRQSLGQGLEFLIYFQGNSAPDKSGLPSDRFSAERTGGSVSTLTIQRTQQEDSAVYLCASSLDRSLTDTQYFGPGTRLTVL.

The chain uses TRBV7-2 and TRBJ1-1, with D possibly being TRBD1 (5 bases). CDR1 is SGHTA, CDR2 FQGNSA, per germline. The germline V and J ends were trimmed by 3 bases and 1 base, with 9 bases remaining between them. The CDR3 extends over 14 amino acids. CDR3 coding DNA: TGTGCCAGCAGCTTCGAGGGGCAGAACACTGAAGCTTTCTTT. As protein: CASSFEGQNTEAFF. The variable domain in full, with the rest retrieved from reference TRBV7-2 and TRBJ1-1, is GAGVSQSPSNKVTEKGKDVELRCDPISGHTALYWYRQSLGQGLEFLIYFQGNSAPDKSGLPSDRFSAERTGGSVSTLTIQRTQQEDSAVYLCASSFEGQNTEAFFGQGTRLTVV.

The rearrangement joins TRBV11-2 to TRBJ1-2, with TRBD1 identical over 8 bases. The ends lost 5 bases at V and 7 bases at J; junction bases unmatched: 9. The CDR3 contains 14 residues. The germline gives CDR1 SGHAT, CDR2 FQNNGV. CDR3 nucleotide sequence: TGTGCCAGCAGCCCACTGACAGGGGAGGTTGGCTACACCTTC. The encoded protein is CASSPLTGEVGYTF.

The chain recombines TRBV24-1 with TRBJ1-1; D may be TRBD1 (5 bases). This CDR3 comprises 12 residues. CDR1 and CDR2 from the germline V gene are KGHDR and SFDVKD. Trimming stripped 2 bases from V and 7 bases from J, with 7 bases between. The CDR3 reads CATSDWTNEAFF. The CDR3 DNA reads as TGTGCCACCAGTGATTGGACAAATGAAGCTTTCTTT.

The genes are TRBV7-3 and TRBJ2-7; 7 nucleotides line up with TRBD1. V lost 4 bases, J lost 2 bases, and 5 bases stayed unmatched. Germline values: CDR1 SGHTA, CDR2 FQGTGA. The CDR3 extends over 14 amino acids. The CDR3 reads CASSSSGTAYEQYF. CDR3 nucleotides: TGTGCCAGCAGCTCCTCCGGGACAGCCTACGAGCAGTACTTC.

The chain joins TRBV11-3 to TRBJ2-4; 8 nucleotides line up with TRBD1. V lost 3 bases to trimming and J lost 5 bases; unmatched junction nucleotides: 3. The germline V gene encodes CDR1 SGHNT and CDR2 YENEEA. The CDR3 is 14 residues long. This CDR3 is CASSLGGQENIQYF. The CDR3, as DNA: TGTGCCAGCAGCTTGGGGGGACAGGAAAACATTCAGTACTTC.

The CDR3 DNA follows: TGTGCCAGTAGTGCGGGACAAGCTAATGAAAAACTGTTTTTT. Its translation is CASSAGQANEKLFF. V is TRBV19 and J is TRBJ1-4; tentatively, D is TRBD1 (6 bases). Germline V lookup: CDR1 LNHDA, CDR2 SQIVND (reference sequence). The CDR3 length is 14 residues. V was cut by 5 bases and J by 3 bases, with 10 bases left in between.

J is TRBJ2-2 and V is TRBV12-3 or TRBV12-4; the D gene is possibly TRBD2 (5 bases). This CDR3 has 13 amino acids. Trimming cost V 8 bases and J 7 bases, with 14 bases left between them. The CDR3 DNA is TGTGCCAGCCTAACGGAGGCGGGCGGGGAGCTGTTTTTT. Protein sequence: CASLTEAGGELFF.

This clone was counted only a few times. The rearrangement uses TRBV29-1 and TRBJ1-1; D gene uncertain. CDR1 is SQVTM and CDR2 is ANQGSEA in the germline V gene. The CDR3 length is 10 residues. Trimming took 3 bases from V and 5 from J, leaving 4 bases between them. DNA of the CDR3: TGCAGCGTTGAGGTTACTGAAGCTTTCTTT. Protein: CSVEVTEAFF.

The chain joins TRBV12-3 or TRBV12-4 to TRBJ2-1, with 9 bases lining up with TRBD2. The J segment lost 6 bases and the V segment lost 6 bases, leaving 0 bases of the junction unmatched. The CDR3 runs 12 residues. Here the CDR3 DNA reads TGTGCCAGCAGGACTAGCGGCAATGAGCAGTTCTTC. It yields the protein CASRTSGNEQFF.

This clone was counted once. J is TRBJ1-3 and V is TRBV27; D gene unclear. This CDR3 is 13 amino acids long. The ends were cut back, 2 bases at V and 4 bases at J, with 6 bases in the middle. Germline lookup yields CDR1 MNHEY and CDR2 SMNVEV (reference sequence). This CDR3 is CASSLTVGNTIYF. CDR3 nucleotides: TGTGCCAGCAGTTTAACCGTAGGAAACACCATATATTTT.

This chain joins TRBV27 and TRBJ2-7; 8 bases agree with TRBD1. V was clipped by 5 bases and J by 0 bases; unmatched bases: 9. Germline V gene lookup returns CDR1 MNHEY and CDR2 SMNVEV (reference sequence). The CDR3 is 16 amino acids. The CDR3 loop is CASSGTWDRSSYEQYF. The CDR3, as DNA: TGTGCCAGCAGTGGGACTTGGGACAGGAGCTCCTACGAGCAGTACTTC.

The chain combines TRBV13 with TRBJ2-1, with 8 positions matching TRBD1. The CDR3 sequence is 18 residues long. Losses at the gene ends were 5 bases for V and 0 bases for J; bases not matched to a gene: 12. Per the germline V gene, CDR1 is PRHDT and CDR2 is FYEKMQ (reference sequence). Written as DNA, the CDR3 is TGTGCCAGCAGCAAAGGGGCAGGGGGCGCCCGCTCCTACAATGAGCAGTTCTTC. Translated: CASSKGAGGARSYNEQFF. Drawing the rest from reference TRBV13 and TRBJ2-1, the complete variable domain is AAGVIQSPRHLIKEKRETATLKCYPIPRHDTVYWYQQGPGQDPQFLISFYEKMQSDKGSIPDRFSAQQFSDYHSELNMSSLELGDSALYFCASSKGAGGARSYNEQFFGPGTRLTVL.

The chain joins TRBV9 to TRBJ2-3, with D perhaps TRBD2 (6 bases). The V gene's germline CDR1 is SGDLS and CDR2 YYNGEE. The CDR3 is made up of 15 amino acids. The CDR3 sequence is CAAPLGGRPRDTQYF. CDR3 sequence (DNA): TGTGCTGCACCACTCGGGGGTCGGCCCCGAGATACGCAGTATTTT.

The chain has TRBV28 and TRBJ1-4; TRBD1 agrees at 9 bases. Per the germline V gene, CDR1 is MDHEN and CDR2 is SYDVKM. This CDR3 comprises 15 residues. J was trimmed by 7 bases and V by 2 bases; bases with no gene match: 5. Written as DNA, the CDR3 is TGTGCCAGCAGTTTACCCGGGACAGGGCCTGAAAAACTGTTTTTT. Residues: CASSLPGTGPEKLFF.

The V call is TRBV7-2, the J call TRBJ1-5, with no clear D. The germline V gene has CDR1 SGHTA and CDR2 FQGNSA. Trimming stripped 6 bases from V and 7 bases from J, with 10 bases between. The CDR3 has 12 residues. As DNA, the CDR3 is TGTGCCAGCAGTTTGGGTGACCAGCCCCAGCATTTT. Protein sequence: CASSLGDQPQHF.

The CDR3 bases are TGTGCCAGCAGCGCGAATGGGGGTCCCTACGAGCAGTACTTC. Protein product: CASSANGGPYEQYF. V gene TRBV9 combines with J gene TRBJ2-7, with D tentatively TRBD1 or TRBD2 (5 bases each). The CDR3 sequence is 14 residues long. Trimming cost V 3 bases and J 2 bases, with 12 bases left between them. The germline gives CDR1 SGDLS, CDR2 YYNGEE.

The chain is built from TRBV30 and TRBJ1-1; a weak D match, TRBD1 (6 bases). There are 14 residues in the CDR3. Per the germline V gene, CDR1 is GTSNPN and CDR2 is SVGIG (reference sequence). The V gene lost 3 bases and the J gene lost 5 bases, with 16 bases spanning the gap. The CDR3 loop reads CAWRRLTGITEAFF. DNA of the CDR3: TGTGCCTGGAGAAGATTAACAGGGATAACTGAAGCTTTCTTT. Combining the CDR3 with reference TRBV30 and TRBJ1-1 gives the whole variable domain SQTIHQWPATLVQPVGSPLSLECTVEGTSNPNLYWYRQAAGRGLQLLFYSVGIGQISSEVPQNLSASRPQDRQFILSSKKLLLSDSGFYLCAWRRLTGITEAFFGQGTRLTVV.

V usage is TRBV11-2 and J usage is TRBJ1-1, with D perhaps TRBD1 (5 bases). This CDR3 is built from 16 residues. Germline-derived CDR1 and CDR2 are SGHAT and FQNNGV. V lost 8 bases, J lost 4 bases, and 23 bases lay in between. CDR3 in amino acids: CASPVGLTPHGTEAFF. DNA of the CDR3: TGTGCCAGCCCCGTGGGACTGACTCCCCACGGCACTGAAGCTTTCTTT. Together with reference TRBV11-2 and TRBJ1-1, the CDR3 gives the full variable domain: EAGVAQSPRYKIIEKRQSVAFWCNPISGHATLYWYQQILGQGPKLLIQFQNNGVVDDSQLPKDRFSAERLKGVDSTLKIQPAKLEDSAVYLCASPVGLTPHGTEAFFGQGTRLTVV.

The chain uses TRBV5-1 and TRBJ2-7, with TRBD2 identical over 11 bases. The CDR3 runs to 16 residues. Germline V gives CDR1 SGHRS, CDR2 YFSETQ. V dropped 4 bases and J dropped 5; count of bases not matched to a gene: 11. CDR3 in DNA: TGCGCCAGCAGCACGGGGGCGAGTAGCGGGAGGGACGAGCAGTACTTC. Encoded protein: CASSTGASSGRDEQYF.

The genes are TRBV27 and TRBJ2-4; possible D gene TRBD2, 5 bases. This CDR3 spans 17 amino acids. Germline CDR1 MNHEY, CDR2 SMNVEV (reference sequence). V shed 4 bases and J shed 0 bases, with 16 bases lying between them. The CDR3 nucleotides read TGTGCCAGCAGTTCCGTTCGGGAATTCCTAGCCAAAAACATTCAGTACTTC. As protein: CASSSVREFLAKNIQYF.

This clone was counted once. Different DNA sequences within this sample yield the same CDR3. The CDR3 region is CASSSPATDTQYF. In nucleotides, the CDR3 is TGTGCCAGCAGCTCCCCCGCTACAGATACGCAGTATTTT. The V gene is TRBV28, the J gene TRBJ2-3; D is unclear. Germline CDR1 MDHEN, CDR2 SYDVKM. The V end was cut by 6 bases, the J end by 3 bases, with 10 bases between. The CDR3 covers 13 residues.

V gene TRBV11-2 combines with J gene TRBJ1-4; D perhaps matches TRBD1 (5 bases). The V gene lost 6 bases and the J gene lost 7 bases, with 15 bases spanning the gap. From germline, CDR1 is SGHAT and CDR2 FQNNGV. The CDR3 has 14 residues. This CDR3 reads CASSGAQTGEKLFF. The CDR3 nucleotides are TGTGCCAGCAGTGGGGCTCAAACGGGTGAAAAACTGTTTTTT.

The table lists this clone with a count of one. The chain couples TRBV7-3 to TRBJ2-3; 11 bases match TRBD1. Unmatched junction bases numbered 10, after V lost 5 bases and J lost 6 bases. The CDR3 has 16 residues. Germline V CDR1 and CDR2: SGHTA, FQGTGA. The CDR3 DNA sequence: TGTGCCAGCAGCCCAGGGACAGGGGGGATCGAGGATACGCAGTATTTT. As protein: CASSPGTGGIEDTQYF.